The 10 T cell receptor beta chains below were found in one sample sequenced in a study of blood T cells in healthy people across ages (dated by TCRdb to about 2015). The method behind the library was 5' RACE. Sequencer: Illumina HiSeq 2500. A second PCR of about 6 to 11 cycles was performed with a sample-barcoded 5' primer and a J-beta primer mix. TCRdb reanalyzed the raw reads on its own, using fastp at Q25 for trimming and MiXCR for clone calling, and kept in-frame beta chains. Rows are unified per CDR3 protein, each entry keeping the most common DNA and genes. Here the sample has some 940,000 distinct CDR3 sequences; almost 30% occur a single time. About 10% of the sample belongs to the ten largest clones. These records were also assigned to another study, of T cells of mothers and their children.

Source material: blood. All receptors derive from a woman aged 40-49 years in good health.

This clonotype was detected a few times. The CDR3: CASSRLRGSQETQYF. CDR3 nucleotides: TGTGCCAGCAGCCGGCTTCGAGGGTCCCAAGAGACCCAGTACTTC. The rearrangement joins TRBV12-3 or TRBV12-4 to TRBJ2-5, with a possible D match to TRBD2 (5 bases). This CDR3 has 15 residues. The V end was cut by 6 bases, the J end by 1 base, with 15 bases between.

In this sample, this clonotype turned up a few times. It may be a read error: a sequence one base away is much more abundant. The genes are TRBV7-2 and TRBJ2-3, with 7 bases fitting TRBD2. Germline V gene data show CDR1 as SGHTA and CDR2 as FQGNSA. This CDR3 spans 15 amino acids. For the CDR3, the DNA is TGTGCCAGCAGCTTAGACGGGGGGATCACAGATGCGCAGTATTTT. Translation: CASSLDGGITDAQYF.

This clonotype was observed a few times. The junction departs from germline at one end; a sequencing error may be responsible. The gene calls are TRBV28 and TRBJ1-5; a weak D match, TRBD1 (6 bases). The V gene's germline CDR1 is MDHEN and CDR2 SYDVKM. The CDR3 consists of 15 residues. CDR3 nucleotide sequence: TGTGCCAGCAGTTTATTCTACAGGGACAATCGGCCCCAGCATTTT. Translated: CASSLFYRDNRPQHF.

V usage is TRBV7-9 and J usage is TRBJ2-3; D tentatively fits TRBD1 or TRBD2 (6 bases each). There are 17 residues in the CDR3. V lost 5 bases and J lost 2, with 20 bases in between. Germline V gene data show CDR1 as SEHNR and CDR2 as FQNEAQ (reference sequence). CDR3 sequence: CASSRPGGGAHTDTQYF. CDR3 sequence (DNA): TGTGCCAGCAGCCGCCCCGGGGGCGGGGCCCACACAGATACGCAGTATTTT.

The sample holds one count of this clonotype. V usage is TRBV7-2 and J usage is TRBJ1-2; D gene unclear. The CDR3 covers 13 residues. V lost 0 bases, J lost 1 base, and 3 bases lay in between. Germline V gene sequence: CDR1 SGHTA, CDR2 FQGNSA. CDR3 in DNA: TGTGCCAGCAGCTTAGCAGTTAACTATGGCTACACCTTC. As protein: CASSLAVNYGYTF.

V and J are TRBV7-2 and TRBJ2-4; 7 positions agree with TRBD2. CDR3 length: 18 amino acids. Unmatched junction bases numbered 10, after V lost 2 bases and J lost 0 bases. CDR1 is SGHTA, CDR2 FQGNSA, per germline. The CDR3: CASSLFGGGSIAKNIQYF. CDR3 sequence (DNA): TGTGCCAGCAGCTTATTTGGGGGGGGGTCTATAGCCAAAAACATTCAGTACTTC.

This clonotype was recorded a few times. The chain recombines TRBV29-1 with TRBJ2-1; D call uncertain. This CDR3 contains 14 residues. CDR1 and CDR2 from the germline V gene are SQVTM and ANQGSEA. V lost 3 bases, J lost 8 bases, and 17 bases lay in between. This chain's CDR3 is CSVDITYLSDEQFF. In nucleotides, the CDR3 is TGCAGCGTTGACATTACATACCTCTCGGATGAGCAGTTCTTC.

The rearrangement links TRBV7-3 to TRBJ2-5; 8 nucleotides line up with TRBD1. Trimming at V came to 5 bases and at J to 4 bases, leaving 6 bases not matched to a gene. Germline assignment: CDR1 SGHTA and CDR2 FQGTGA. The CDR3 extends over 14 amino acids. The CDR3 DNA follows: TGTGCCAGCAGCCACGGACAGGGAGGAGAGACCCAGTACTTC. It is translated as CASSHGQGGETQYF.

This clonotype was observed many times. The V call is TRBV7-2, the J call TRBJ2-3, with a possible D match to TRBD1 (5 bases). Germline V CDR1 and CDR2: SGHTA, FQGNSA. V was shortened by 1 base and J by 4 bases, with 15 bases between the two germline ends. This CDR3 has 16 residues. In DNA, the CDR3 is TGTGCCAGCAGCTTAGAAGTATGGGGCAGGGCAGATACGCAGTATTTT. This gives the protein CASSLEVWGRADTQYF. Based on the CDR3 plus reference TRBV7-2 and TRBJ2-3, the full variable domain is GAGVSQSPSNKVTEKGKDVELRCDPISGHTALYWYRQSLGQGLEFLIYFQGNSAPDKSGLPSDRFSAERTGGSVSTLTIQRTQQEDSAVYLCASSLEVWGRADTQYFGPGTRLTVL.

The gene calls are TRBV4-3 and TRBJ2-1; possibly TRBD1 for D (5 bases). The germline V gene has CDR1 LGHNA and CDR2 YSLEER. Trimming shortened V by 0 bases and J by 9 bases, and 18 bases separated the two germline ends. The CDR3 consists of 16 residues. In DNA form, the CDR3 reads TGCGCCAGCAGCCAAGATGTATCAGGGTGGAGATCTGAGCAGTTCTTC. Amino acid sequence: CASSQDVSGWRSEQFF.